This TCR beta chain is drawn from a study of T cell responses to AZD1222 COVID-19 vaccine. V was cut by 7 bases and J by 4 bases, with 17 bases left in between. The CDR3 sequence is 14 residues long. CDR1 is MNHEY and CDR2 is SMNVEV in the germline V gene (reference sequence). TCRdb's copy holds only in-frame clones and misses some; the assay was immunoSEQ multiplex PCR. Seen here are about 120,000 clones, approximately 84% observed once, and the top ten hold 7.5%. This chain joins TRBV27 and TRBJ2-7, with a possible D match to TRBD2 (6 bases). The source of this sequence is an adult in good health. The sequencing here drew on peripheral blood, taken on day 0 of AZD1222 vaccination. The CDR3 DNA sequence: TGTGCCAGCAAGTCCGGACGGGAGATATACGAGCAGTACTTC. This translates into CASKSGREIYEQYF.